This T cell receptor beta chain was documented in a study of blood T cell repertoires in COVID-19. The wider study: Italy, Spain and the United States were the sources of the convalescent and acute COVID-19 samples. Nucleic acid was either cDNA or gDNA, and it came from T cells, B-cell-depleted T cells, or PBMCs.

Generated by immunoSEQ multiplex PCR, the TCRdb table keeps only in-frame clones and is missing some. The repertoire holds 150,000 or so clones, approximately 87% seen once, with 9% to 12% in the top ten. The CDR3 runs to 15 residues. CDR1 and CDR2 from the germline V gene are MNHEY and SVGAGI. Trimming removed 6 bases from V and 5 bases from J; junction bases left unmatched: 12. Enrolment of Seattle patients took place during active infection, and they were followed longitudinally. Sequences were obtained from peripheral blood. The rearrangement joins TRBV6-5 to TRBJ2-7; TRBD1 agrees at 8 bases. The sequence was collected from a woman aged 70 to 79 with COVID-19, enrolled during active disease. CDR3 DNA: TGTGCCAGCAGGCAACCGGGACAGGAATTCCACGAGCAGTACTTC. As protein: CASRQPGQEFHEQYF.